A single sample is the source of the 20 T cell receptor beta chains below, sequenced in a study of response to subunit inactivated influenza vaccine. MiXCR, applied by TCRdb to the RT-PCR reads, yields one record per CDR3 protein. This sample carries about 650,000 distinct CDR3 sequences, around a sixth of them seen once, and the ten largest clones take around 10%. This sample comprised PBMCs from blood, obtained 11 to 12 days after vaccination. The source is a man aged 50 to 60 who received an inactivated influenza vaccine.

This clonotype was detected a few times. The chain recombines TRBV5-1 with TRBJ2-5, with D tentatively TRBD1 (6 bases). V lost 2 bases and J 4 bases, leaving 12 bases between the germline ends. CDR1 and CDR2 (germline): SGHRS, YFSETQ. This CDR3 has 14 amino acids. DNA of the CDR3: TGCGCCAGCAGCTTCAGGGGTCGAGGAGAGACCCAGTACTTC. Its protein product is CASSFRGRGETQYF.

CDR3 nucleotides: TGTGCCACCAGCAGAGTAGGCACAGGGGGTGGAGATACGCAGTATTTT. Translating gives CATSRVGTGGGDTQYF. The chain recombines TRBV15 with TRBJ2-3; 8 nucleotides align to TRBD1. Losses at the gene ends were 1 base for V and 5 bases for J; bases not matched to a gene: 8. The germline gives CDR1 LNHNV, CDR2 YYDKDF (reference sequence). The CDR3 runs 16 residues.

This clonotype was seen ten or more times. The chain combines TRBV6-2 or TRBV6-3 with TRBJ2-7; D possibly matches TRBD1 or TRBD2 (6 bases each). The CDR3 sequence is 13 residues long. Germline V gives CDR1 MNHEY, CDR2 SVGEGT. V lost 7 bases and J 2 bases, leaving 12 bases between the germline ends. In nucleotides, the CDR3 is TGTGCCAGCACGACGGGGGCGGCCTACGAGCAGTACTTC. Amino acids: CASTTGAAYEQYF.

CDR3 coding DNA: TGCGCCAGCAGCCCCACTGGGATAGACGGGGAGACCCAGTACTTC. This translates into CASSPTGIDGETQYF. The rearrangement links TRBV5-1 to TRBJ2-5; no clear D. CDR1 SGHRS and CDR2 YFSETQ come from the germline V gene. The CDR3 is 15 amino acids. The V end lost 4 bases, the J end lost 5 bases, and 18 bases lay between the germline ends.

The chain couples TRBV12-3 or TRBV12-4 to TRBJ2-7; 8 bases are a match to TRBD1. J lost 5 bases, V lost 6 bases, and 12 bases had no gene match. The CDR3 is made up of 15 amino acids. CDR3 nucleotides: TGTGCCAGCAGACCAGGTCAGGGGGCCTTCCACGAGCAGTACTTC. It codes for CASRPGQGAFHEQYF.

This clonotype has at least ten counts. V usage is TRBV10-3 and J usage is TRBJ1-1, with D possibly being TRBD1 (6 bases). Trimming took off 2 bases at V and 0 bases at J, with 13 bases between the two ends. Germline CDR1 ENHRY, CDR2 SYGVKD. The CDR3 is 16 amino acids. The CDR3, as DNA: TGTGCCATCAGTGAGGGCGCAGGGGACATGAACACTGAAGCTTTCTTT. It is translated as CAISEGAGDMNTEAFF.

This clonotype was found many times. The rearrangement links TRBV6-5 to TRBJ1-6; no firm D call. The CDR3 extends over 13 amino acids. The V gene lost 2 bases and the J gene lost 10 bases, with 9 bases spanning the gap. Per the germline V gene, CDR1 is MNHEY and CDR2 is SVGAGI. The chain's CDR3 is CASSYEERSPLHF. As DNA, the CDR3 is TGTGCCAGCAGTTACGAGGAAAGATCACCCCTCCACTTT.

Here the CDR3 DNA reads TGTGCCAGCAGTTGGGACGCCAACAATGAGCAGTTCTTC. It yields the protein CASSWDANNEQFF. The chain couples TRBV27 to TRBJ2-1; D tentatively reads TRBD1 or TRBD2 (5 bases each). With 4 bases removed from V and 5 bases from J, the gap between germline ends came to 9 bases. Germline lookup yields CDR1 MNHEY and CDR2 SMNVEV (reference sequence). The CDR3 has 13 amino acids.

This sequence joins TRBV6-1 and TRBJ2-7, with D perhaps assigned TRBD1 or TRBD2 (6 bases each). The germline V gene has CDR1 MNHNS and CDR2 SASEGT. The CDR3 covers 18 residues. V dropped 5 bases and J dropped 5 bases, with 28 bases sitting between them. The CDR3 region is CASSLGLGGSIGRDEQYF. DNA of the CDR3: TGTGCCAGCAGTCTCGGTCTAGGGGGGTCGATCGGTAGGGACGAGCAGTACTTC.

V usage is TRBV7-8 and J usage is TRBJ2-2; 8 nucleotides match TRBD1. V lost 5 bases and J lost 2; bases outside the gene matches: 10. CDR1 is SGHVS, CDR2 FQNEAQ, per germline. CDR3 length equals 17 residues. CDR3 amino acids: CASSRGTGRINTGELFF. Written as DNA, the CDR3 is TGTGCCAGCAGCAGAGGGACAGGAAGGATCAACACCGGGGAGCTGTTTTTT.

This clonotype was found a few times. V gene TRBV6-5 combines with J gene TRBJ2-7, with 8 bases lining up with TRBD1. The CDR3 is 15 amino acids. J lost 4 bases, V lost 2 bases, and 7 bases had no gene match. CDR1 is MNHEY and CDR2 is SVGAGI in the germline V gene. The CDR3 region has the DNA TGTGCCAGCAGTTACCGCGGACAGGGCGTGTACGAGCAGTACTTC. Protein sequence: CASSYRGQGVYEQYF.

This clonotype was picked up a small number of times. The chain combines TRBV12-3 or TRBV12-4 with TRBJ1-1; weak D call: TRBD1 (6 bases). The CDR3 totals 14 residues. Trimming took off 6 bases at V and 4 bases at J, with 15 bases between the two ends. The CDR3 is CASSPTGRGTEAFF. Written as DNA, the CDR3 is TGTGCCAGCAGCCCGACAGGAAGGGGCACTGAAGCTTTCTTT.

The chain joins TRBV5-4 to TRBJ2-1; TRBD2 is a possible D gene (7 bases). V was pared by 4 bases and J by 5 bases, with 13 bases between. The CDR3 extends over 14 amino acids. The germline gives CDR1 SGHNT, CDR2 YYREEE (reference sequence). The DNA for the CDR3 is TGTGCCAGCAGCGTTAGGGGGGGGAACAATGAGCAGTTCTTC. Its protein product is CASSVRGGNNEQFF.

Comments on this clonotype: An end of the junction does not agree with germline; a read error may underlie this. The CDR3 is CASRLGGGEAFF. The CDR3 DNA follows: TGTGCCAGCCGTTTGGGAGGGGGTGAAGCTTTCTTT. V gene TRBV12-3 or TRBV12-4 combines with J gene TRBJ1-1; D might be TRBD1 (6 bases). There are 12 residues in the CDR3.

V and J are TRBV20-1 and TRBJ2-7, with 7 bases matching TRBD1. The germline CDR1 and CDR2 sequences are DFQATT and SNEGSKA (reference sequence). The CDR3 contains 15 residues. Trimming took 4 bases from V and 3 from J; bases not matched to a gene: 12. The CDR3 loop is CSATNDRVTVYEQYF. The DNA of the CDR3 is TGCAGTGCTACCAATGACAGGGTCACGGTCTACGAGCAGTACTTC.

This clonotype was seen a handful of times. The chain links TRBV6-1 to TRBJ2-7, with 8 bases aligning to TRBD1. Germline V CDR1 and CDR2: MNHNS, SASEGT. This CDR3 region has 13 residues. V was clipped by 7 bases and J by 3 bases; unmatched bases: 5. As DNA, the CDR3 is TGTGCCAGCACCGTCGGACAGGGCTACGAGCAGTACTTC. Residues: CASTVGQGYEQYF.

In its sample, this clonotype was seen a few times. The gene calls are TRBV5-1 and TRBJ2-5; 9 bases map to TRBD1. This CDR3 is built from 15 residues. Unmatched junction bases numbered 9, after V lost 4 bases and J lost 5 bases. The germline V gene has CDR1 SGHRS and CDR2 YFSETQ. As DNA, the CDR3 is TGCGCCAGCAGCACCGGACAGGGGTTCAAGGAGACCCAGTACTTC. Protein sequence: CASSTGQGFKETQYF.

This clonotype has only a few counts. The J gene is TRBJ2-2, the V gene TRBV5-1; no clear D. Looked up from germline, CDR1 is SGHRS and CDR2 is YFSETQ. V lost 4 bases to trimming and J lost 4 bases, with 8 bases between them. The CDR3 consists of 13 residues. CDR3 loop: CASSIFGTGELFF. The CDR3 region has the DNA TGCGCCAGCAGCATTTTCGGCACCGGGGAGCTGTTTTTT.

The gene calls are TRBV30 and TRBJ2-3; D call uncertain. This CDR3 has 12 residues. Trimming pared 2 bases from V and 3 bases from J, leaving 6 bases between. CDR1 is GTSNPN and CDR2 is SVGIG in the germline V gene (reference sequence). The CDR3 region has the DNA TGTGCCTGGAGTCGCTATACAGATACGCAGTATTTT. Translating gives CAWSRYTDTQYF.

The chain joins TRBV12-3 or TRBV12-4 to TRBJ2-1; D unresolved. The CDR3 runs to 15 residues. The V end lost 5 bases, the J end lost 7 bases, and 18 bases lay between the germline ends. The CDR3, as DNA: TGTGCCAGCAGTCGGACCCTACGAATGGGTAATGAGCAGTTCTTC. Residues: CASSRTLRMGNEQFF.